Shown below are 32 T cell receptor beta chains from a single sample sequenced in a study of T cell responses to AZD1222 COVID-19 vaccine. The repertoire was sequenced with immunoSEQ multiplex PCR; TCRdb's copy has only in-frame clones and lacks some. This sample has 95,000 to 130,000 clones, with roughly nine tenths found just once. The sample consisted of peripheral blood, taken on day 0 of AZD1222 vaccination. The receptor source for this set is an adult in good health.

V and J are TRBV19 and TRBJ1-5, with D uncertain. The CDR3 is made up of 14 amino acids. Trimming left V 1 base short and J 7 bases short, with 11 bases between. The germline V gene has CDR1 LNHDA and CDR2 SQIVND (reference sequence). CDR3 bases: TGTGCCAGTAGTATAGGGGCGAGAGGACAGCCCCAGCATTTT. This codes for CASSIGARGQPQHF.

This chain uses TRBV12-3 or TRBV12-4 with TRBJ2-7; D remains ambiguous. The CDR3 length is 13 residues. V was clipped by 4 bases and J by 2 bases, with 9 bases between them. The CDR3 bases are TGTGCCAGCAGTTCGTTGTTCCCCTACGAGCAGTACTTC. It translates to CASSSLFPYEQYF.

V usage is TRBV3-1 (or the pseudogene TRBV3-2) and J usage is TRBJ1-5; D gene ambiguous. V dropped 1 base and J dropped 4 bases, with 8 bases sitting between them. CDR3 length: 14 residues. CDR1 LGHDT and CDR2 YNNKEL come from the germline V gene (reference sequence). The CDR3 DNA follows: TGTGCCAGCAGCCAAGTGGGTGCGAATCAGCCCCAGCATTTT. Amino acids: CASSQVGANQPQHF.

This rearrangement joins TRBV30 to TRBJ2-1, with 14 bases identical to TRBD2. The CDR3 runs to 17 residues. Germline lookup yields CDR1 GTSNPN and CDR2 SVGIG (reference sequence). The junction had 7 bases not matched to a gene; V was cut back by 5 bases and J by 1 base. The CDR3 here is CAWAGTSGRGSYNEQFF. In DNA, the CDR3 is TGTGCCTGGGCCGGGACTAGCGGGAGAGGGTCCTACAATGAGCAGTTCTTC.

Worth noting for this clone: Other DNA sequences in the same sample also yield this CDR3. DNA of the CDR3: TGTGCCAGCAGCCTCACTAGCTCCTACGAGCAGTACTTC. Its protein is CASSLTSSYEQYF. J is TRBJ2-7 and V is TRBV28; TRBD2 might be the D (5 bases). The CDR3 is 13 residues long. The germline V and J ends were trimmed by 6 bases and 0 bases, with 9 bases remaining between them. Germline CDR1 reads MDHEN; CDR2 reads SYDVKM.

J is TRBJ1-6 and V is TRBV2, with 12 bases identical to TRBD1. V shed 2 bases and J 10 bases; nucleotides not matched to a gene: 3. The CDR3 contains 15 residues. The germline V gene encodes CDR1 SNHLY and CDR2 FYNNEI. CDR3 bases: TGTGCCAGCAGTGAATCCGGGACAGGGGGCTCACCCCTCCACTTT. It yields the protein CASSESGTGGSPLHF.

This clone has only a few counts. V is TRBV6-5 and J is TRBJ2-2; D uncertain. The CDR3 totals 14 residues. Trimming shortened V by 2 bases and J by 1 base, and 5 bases separated the two germline ends. CDR1 and CDR2 from the germline V gene are MNHEY and SVGAGI. The CDR3 spells CASSYEVNTGELFF. CDR3 coding DNA: TGTGCCAGCAGTTACGAGGTGAACACCGGGGAGCTGTTTTTT.

The chain has TRBV5-1 and TRBJ1-1, with 8 bases lining up with TRBD1. CDR3 length: 15 amino acids. Germline V gene lookup returns CDR1 SGHRS and CDR2 YFSETQ. V lost 0 bases to trimming and J lost 0 bases; unmatched junction nucleotides: 1. The CDR3 DNA reads as TGCGCCAGCAGCTTGGGGGACAGGATGAACACTGAAGCTTTCTTT. It yields the protein CASSLGDRMNTEAFF.

This clone was found a few times. The rearrangement links TRBV7-9 to TRBJ2-3; D uncertain. Germline CDR1 SEHNR, CDR2 FQNEAQ (reference sequence). Trimming removed 1 base from V and 2 bases from J, with 4 bases in between. The CDR3 consists of 13 residues. In DNA form, the CDR3 reads TGTGCCAGCAGCTTAGACACCACAGATACGCAGTATTTT. This translates into CASSLDTTDTQYF.

This chain links TRBV7-2 with TRBJ2-5, with 9 bases fitting TRBD2. V trimming: 5 bases; J trimming: 4 bases; junction bases outside the gene matches: 14. There are 17 residues in the CDR3. The germline CDR1 and CDR2 sequences are SGHTA and FQGNSA. CDR3 sequence (DNA): TGTGCCAGCAGCCCCCTGGGTCTAGCGGGGCGGCGAGAGACCCAGTACTTC. The encoded protein is CASSPLGLAGRRETQYF. Supplemented by reference TRBV7-2 and TRBJ2-5, the full variable domain reads GAGVSQSPSNKVTEKGKDVELRCDPISGHTALYWYRQSLGQGLEFLIYFQGNSAPDKSGLPSDRFSAERTGGSVSTLTIQRTQQEDSAVYLCASSPLGLAGRRETQYFGPGTRLLVL.

V gene TRBV7-7 combines with J gene TRBJ2-1; 15 bases align to TRBD2. This CDR3 has 15 amino acids. V was pared by 5 bases and J by 10 bases, with 6 bases of the junction left unmatched. Germline V lookup: CDR1 SSHAT, CDR2 FNYEAQ (reference sequence). The CDR3 sequence: CASSRGLAGGGEQFF. Written as DNA, the CDR3 is TGTGCCAGCAGCAGGGGACTAGCGGGAGGCGGGGAGCAGTTCTTC.

This sequence joins TRBV28 and TRBJ2-7, with D uncertain. This CDR3 comprises 12 residues. Trimming left V 10 bases short and J 2 bases short, with 12 bases between. The V gene's germline CDR1 is MDHEN and CDR2 SYDVKM. The CDR3 protein is CATASLPYEQYF. As DNA, the CDR3 is TGTGCCACCGCGAGTCTCCCCTACGAGCAGTACTTC.

The chain carries TRBV23-1 and TRBJ1-6, with D hard to call. TRBV23-1 is labeled an ORF, and its function is uncertain. This CDR3 is 18 amino acids long. V was cut by 3 bases and J by 3 bases, with 18 bases left in between. This CDR3 reads CASSHPRTARVYNSPLHF. The CDR3 DNA reads as TGCGCCAGCAGTCACCCGAGGACCGCTAGAGTCTATAATTCACCCCTCCACTTT.

The chain combines TRBV19 with TRBJ2-1; D not certain. Germline CDR1 LNHDA, CDR2 SQIVND (reference sequence). The CDR3 has 13 amino acids. V was shortened by 5 bases and J by 3 bases, with 8 bases between the two germline ends. DNA of the CDR3: TGTGCCAGTAGTCTTGGTAACTACAATGAGCAGTTCTTC. It specifies CASSLGNYNEQFF.

The rearrangement joins TRBV5-1 to TRBJ2-7; D not certain. V was trimmed by 0 bases and J by 5 bases, leaving 15 bases between them. The germline gives CDR1 SGHRS, CDR2 YFSETQ. This CDR3 region has 15 residues. CDR3: CASSLGDTFRDEQYF. The CDR3 DNA follows: TGCGCCAGCAGCTTGGGAGACACCTTTAGGGACGAGCAGTACTTC.

The chain is built from TRBV29-1 and TRBJ1-2, with D uncertain. Germline CDR1 SQVTM, CDR2 ANQGSEA. The CDR3 is 9 amino acids. V was clipped by 3 bases and J by 9 bases, with 5 bases between them. The CDR3 DNA follows: TGCAGCGTTGAGGCGAGCTACACCTTC. Protein sequence: CSVEASYTF.

This chain links TRBV11-2 with TRBJ2-4; 11 bases fit TRBD1. This CDR3 has 16 residues. Germline CDR1 and CDR2: SGHAT and FQNNGV. The J segment lost 8 bases and the V segment lost 6 bases, leaving 12 bases of the junction unmatched. The CDR3 loop reads CASSLTQGQGAYIQYF. CDR3 DNA: TGTGCCAGCAGTTTAACCCAAGGACAGGGGGCATACATTCAGTACTTC.

CDR3 coding DNA: TGTGCCAGTAGGAATGCAGGGGGCGAGACCCAGTACTTC. This sequence encodes CASRNAGGETQYF. The chain is built from TRBV19 and TRBJ2-5; 8 bases map to TRBD1. The CDR3 sequence is 13 residues long. Per the germline V gene, CDR1 is LNHDA and CDR2 is SQIVND (reference sequence). The V and J ends lost 6 bases and 5 bases, in that order; junction bases with no gene match: 5.

The V gene is TRBV28, the J gene TRBJ1-2, with 12 nucleotides matching TRBD1. The junction had 15 bases not matched to a gene; V was cut back by 11 bases and J by 5 bases. The CDR3 length is 16 residues. Germline V gene sequence: CDR1 MDHEN, CDR2 SYDVKM. CDR3 DNA: TGTGCCGGACTCGGGACAGGGGGCGTGTTTGAGTATGGCTACACCTTC. Its protein is CAGLGTGGVFEYGYTF.

The chain uses TRBV4-1 and TRBJ1-3; D unresolved. Looked up from germline, CDR1 is MGHRA and CDR2 is YSYEKL. The CDR3 totals 12 residues. Deletions cut 0 bases from V and 8 bases from J, with 5 bases between. CDR3 bases: TGCGCCAGCAGCCAAGATGAGGACACCATATATTTT. Protein sequence: CASSQDEDTIYF.

This chain uses TRBV6-5 with TRBJ2-1; no firm D call. With 4 bases removed from V and 3 bases from J, the gap between germline ends came to 7 bases. The V gene's germline CDR1 is MNHEY and CDR2 SVGAGI. The CDR3 length is 13 residues. The CDR3 DNA reads as TGTGCCAGCAGTTTCGACGGCTACAATGAGCAGTTCTTC. Its protein is CASSFDGYNEQFF.

J is TRBJ1-6 and V is TRBV28; 7 bases agree with TRBD1. The germline gives CDR1 MDHEN, CDR2 SYDVKM. V was pared by 4 bases and J by 12 bases, with 6 bases of the junction left unmatched. The CDR3 consists of 13 residues. CDR3 protein: CASSSPTGEPLHF. CDR3 nucleotides: TGTGCCAGCAGTTCACCCACAGGGGAACCCCTCCACTTT.

V usage is TRBV2 and J usage is TRBJ1-6; 7 bases align to TRBD1. V lost 8 bases, J lost 9 bases, and 7 bases stayed unmatched. The CDR3 has 13 residues. Looked up from germline, CDR1 is SNHLY and CDR2 is FYNNEI. CDR3 sequence: CASLRQGRSPLHF. CDR3 coding DNA: TGTGCCAGCCTAAGACAGGGCCGTTCACCCCTCCACTTT.

This clone was seen just once. The chain combines TRBV5-6 with TRBJ2-7; D uncertain. V dropped 2 bases and J dropped 7 bases, with 10 bases sitting between them. The CDR3 has 12 amino acids. Germline CDR1 and CDR2: SGHDT and YYEEEE. Here the CDR3 reads CASSLVRNEQYF. The CDR3 DNA sequence: TGTGCCAGCAGCTTAGTACGGAATGAGCAGTACTTC. Looking up the rest from reference TRBV5-6 and TRBJ2-7 gives the full variable domain: DAGVTQSPTHLIKTRGQQVTLRCSPKSGHDTVSWYQQALGQGPQFIFQYYEEEERQRGNFPDRFSGHQFPNYSSELNVNALLLGDSALYLCASSLVRNEQYFGPGTRLTVT.

The chain is built from TRBV4-1 and TRBJ2-3, with 10 nucleotides matching TRBD2. Unmatched junction bases numbered 6, after V lost 1 base and J lost 2 bases. CDR1 is MGHRA and CDR2 is YSYEKL in the germline V gene. This CDR3 comprises 17 residues. CDR3 nucleotide sequence: TGCGCCAGCAGCCAAGTTGGAGCGGGGGGGTTCACAGATACGCAGTATTTT. Its protein product is CASSQVGAGGFTDTQYF.

The gene calls are TRBV6-5 and TRBJ1-1; TRBD1 might be the D (6 bases). Trimming left V 6 bases short and J 7 bases short, with 9 bases between. The CDR3 spans 11 residues. Germline V gene sequence: CDR1 MNHEY, CDR2 SVGAGI. In nucleotides, the CDR3 is TGTGCCAGCAGGTCGGACAGTGAAGCTTTCTTT. As protein: CASRSDSEAFF.

Here the CDR3 reads CASSPDRNNEQFF. The CDR3, as DNA: TGCGCCAGCAGCCCGGACAGAAACAATGAGCAGTTCTTC. The chain combines TRBV5-1 with TRBJ2-1, with a possible D match to TRBD1 (6 bases). The germline V and J ends were trimmed by 4 bases and 5 bases, with 10 bases remaining between them. CDR1 and CDR2 (germline): SGHRS, YFSETQ. This CDR3 region has 13 residues.

The chain recombines TRBV27 with TRBJ2-1, with 8 bases aligning to TRBD2. The CDR3 contains 15 residues. V was clipped by 5 bases and J by 5 bases; unmatched bases: 8. CDR1 is MNHEY and CDR2 is SMNVEV in the germline V gene (reference sequence). CDR3 sequence: CASSPEAGANNEQFF. The CDR3 nucleotides are TGTGCCAGCAGTCCGGAAGCGGGAGCCAACAATGAGCAGTTCTTC.

The chain carries TRBV28 and TRBJ1-5, with D unresolved. The CDR3 totals 11 residues. The germline gives CDR1 MDHEN, CDR2 SYDVKM. Trimming took off 3 bases at V and 9 bases at J, with 6 bases between the two ends. CDR3 sequence (DNA): TGTGCCAGCAGTTTGGGCGGGCCCCAGCATTTT. This sequence encodes CASSLGGPQHF.

V gene TRBV7-9 combines with J gene TRBJ1-5, with TRBD1 as a possible D gene (5 bases). Germline CDR1 SEHNR, CDR2 FQNEAQ (reference sequence). Trimming cost V 1 base and J 7 bases, with 14 bases left between them. CDR3 length: 15 residues. CDR3 sequence (DNA): TGTGCCAGCAGCTTAGACACGGGGGTCAGACAGCCCCAGCATTTT. It yields the protein CASSLDTGVRQPQHF.

The chain employs TRBV5-1 and TRBJ1-6; 10 nucleotides match TRBD1. Germline CDR1 reads SGHRS; CDR2 reads YFSETQ. V trimming: 3 bases; J trimming: 9 bases; junction bases outside the gene matches: 3. The CDR3 has 14 amino acids. CDR3 loop: CASSSGQGLSPLHF. In DNA, the CDR3 is TGCGCCAGCAGCTCGGGACAGGGGCTTTCACCCCTCCACTTT.

The chain uses TRBV11-2 and TRBJ1-2; D call uncertain. Trimming stripped 2 bases from V and 8 bases from J, with 9 bases between. In germline, CDR1 is SGHAT, CDR2 FQNNGV. CDR3 length: 12 amino acids. CDR3 DNA: TGTGCCAGCAGCTTAACTCTCGGGGGCTACACCTTC. The encoded protein is CASSLTLGGYTF.